This T cell receptor beta chain was sequenced for a study of cytomegalovirus exposure and HLA in healthy donors. The primer mix had 60 Vbeta and 13 Jbeta primers. Method: immunoSEQ multiplex PCR; TCRdb's copy keeps in-frame clones and lacks some. The data show 150,000 to 200,000 clones, roughly three quarters seen once. Trimming stripped 5 bases from V and 0 bases from J, with 14 bases between. CDR1 and CDR2 (germline): MGHRA, YSYEKL. This CDR3 contains 15 residues. This TCR was recovered from a woman aged 50 to 60 in good health and CMV-seronegative. Sequencing used PBMCs. V is TRBV4-1 and J is TRBJ2-7; D is perhaps TRBD2 (5 bases). CDR3 residues: CASSTSLAFSYEQYF. Written as DNA, the CDR3 is TGCGCCAGCAGCACTAGTTTAGCGTTCTCCTACGAGCAGTACTTC.